This TCR beta chain emerged from a study of T cell changes during pregnancy in multiple sclerosis. The CDR3 is 14 amino acids. V was pared by 1 base and J by 2 bases, with 0 bases of the junction left unmatched. Germline V CDR1 and CDR2: LNHNV, YYDKDF (reference sequence). Only in-frame clones appear in the TCRdb table, and some are missing; sequencing was by immunoSEQ multiplex PCR. The sample consists of about 73,000 clones, roughly 90% of them appearing once. This rearrangement joins TRBV15 to TRBJ2-7, with 9 nucleotides matching TRBD1. The sequencing here drew on peripheral blood, taken after pregnancy. This clonotype originated in a female donor in good health, enrolled as a control in a pregnancy study. The CDR3 DNA sequence: TGTGCCACCAGCAGAGGGACAGGGGCCTACGAGCAGTACTTC. This gives the protein CATSRGTGAYEQYF.